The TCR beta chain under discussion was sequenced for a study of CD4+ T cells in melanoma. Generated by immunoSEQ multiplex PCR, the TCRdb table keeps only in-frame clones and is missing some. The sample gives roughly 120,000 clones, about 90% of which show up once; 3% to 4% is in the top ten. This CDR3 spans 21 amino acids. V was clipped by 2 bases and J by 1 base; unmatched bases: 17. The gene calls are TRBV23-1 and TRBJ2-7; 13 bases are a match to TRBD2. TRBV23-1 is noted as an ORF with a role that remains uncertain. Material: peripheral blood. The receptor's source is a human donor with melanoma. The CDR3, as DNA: TGCGCCAGCAGTCAAACAGGACAGGGACTAGCGGGAACTAGAGGGTCCTACGAGCAGTACTTC. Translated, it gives CASSQTGQGLAGTRGSYEQYF.